This paragraph covers one T cell receptor (beta chain) sequence. Documented time point: blood at routine non-recurrence follow-up after resection. The data stem from a study of spatial heterogeneity in lung cancer. About the study: PBMC collected at follow-up were sequenced when available, a median of about 2 years after resection.

TCRdb reprocessed the 5' RACE reads with MiXCR, giving one entry per CDR3 protein. The sample consists of 100,000 to 120,000 distinct CDR3 sequences, 11% of them appearing once. This clonotype was sampled from a female donor with early-stage non-small cell lung cancer. The sequencing used PBMCs, collected at follow-up.

CDR3: CASTGLASTQYF. The CDR3 DNA follows: TGTGCCAGCACCGGACTAGCCAGTACGCAGTATTTT. The chain links TRBV6-5 to TRBJ2-3, with 8 bases matching TRBD2. This CDR3 spans 12 amino acids. V lost 7 bases, J lost 8 bases, and 5 bases stayed unmatched. The germline V gene encodes CDR1 MNHEY and CDR2 SVGAGI.